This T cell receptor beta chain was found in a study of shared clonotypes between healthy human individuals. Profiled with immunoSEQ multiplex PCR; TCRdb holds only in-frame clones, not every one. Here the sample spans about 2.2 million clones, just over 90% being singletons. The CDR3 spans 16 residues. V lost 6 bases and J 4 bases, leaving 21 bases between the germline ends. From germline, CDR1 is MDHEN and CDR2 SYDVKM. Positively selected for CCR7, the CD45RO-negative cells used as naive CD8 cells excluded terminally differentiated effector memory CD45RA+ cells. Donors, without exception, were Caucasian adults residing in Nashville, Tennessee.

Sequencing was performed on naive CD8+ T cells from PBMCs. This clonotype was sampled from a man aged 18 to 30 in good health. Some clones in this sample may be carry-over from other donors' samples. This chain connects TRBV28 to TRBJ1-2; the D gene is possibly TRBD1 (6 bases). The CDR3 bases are TGTGCCAGCAGCCCTCACCGGACAGCTAGAATCTATGGCTACACCTTC. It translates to CASSPHRTARIYGYTF.